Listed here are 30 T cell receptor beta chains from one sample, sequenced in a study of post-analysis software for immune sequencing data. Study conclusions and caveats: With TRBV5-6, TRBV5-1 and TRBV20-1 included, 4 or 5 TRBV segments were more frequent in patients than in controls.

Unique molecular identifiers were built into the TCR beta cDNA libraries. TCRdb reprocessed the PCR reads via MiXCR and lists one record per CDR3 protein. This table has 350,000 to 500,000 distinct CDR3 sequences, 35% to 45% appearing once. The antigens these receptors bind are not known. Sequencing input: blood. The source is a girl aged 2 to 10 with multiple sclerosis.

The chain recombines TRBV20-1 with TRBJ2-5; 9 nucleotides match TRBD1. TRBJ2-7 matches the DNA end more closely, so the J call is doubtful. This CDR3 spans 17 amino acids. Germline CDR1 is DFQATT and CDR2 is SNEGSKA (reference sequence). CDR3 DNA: TGCAGTGCTAGAGATCAGGGACAGGGTACCTACATCTACGAGCAGTACTTC. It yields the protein CSARDQGQGTYIYEQYF.

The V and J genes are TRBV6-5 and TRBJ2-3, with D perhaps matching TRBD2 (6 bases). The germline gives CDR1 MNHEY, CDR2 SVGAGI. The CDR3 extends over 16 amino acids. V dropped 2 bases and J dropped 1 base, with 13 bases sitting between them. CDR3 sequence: CASSYGAGRRTDTQYF. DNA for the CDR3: TGTGCCAGCAGTTACGGCGCGGGGAGACGCACAGATACGCAGTATTTT.

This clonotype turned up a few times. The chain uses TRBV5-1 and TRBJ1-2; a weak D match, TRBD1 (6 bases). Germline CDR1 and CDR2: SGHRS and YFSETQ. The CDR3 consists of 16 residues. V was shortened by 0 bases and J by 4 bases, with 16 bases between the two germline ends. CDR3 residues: CASSLAEQGPGYGYTF. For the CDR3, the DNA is TGCGCCAGCAGCTTGGCCGAGCAGGGGCCCGGCTATGGCTACACCTTC.

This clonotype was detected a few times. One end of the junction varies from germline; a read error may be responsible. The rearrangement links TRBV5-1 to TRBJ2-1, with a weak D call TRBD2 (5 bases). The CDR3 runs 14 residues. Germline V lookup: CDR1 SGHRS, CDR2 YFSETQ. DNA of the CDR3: TGCGCCAGCAGGTTGGGAGCAGCGACCAATGAGCAGTTCTTC. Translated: CASRLGAATNEQFF.

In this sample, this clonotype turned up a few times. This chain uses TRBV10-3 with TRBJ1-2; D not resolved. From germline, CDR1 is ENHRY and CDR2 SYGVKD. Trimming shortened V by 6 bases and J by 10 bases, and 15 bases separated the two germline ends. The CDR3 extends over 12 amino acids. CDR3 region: CAISGIPEDYTF. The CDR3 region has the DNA TGTGCCATCAGCGGCATTCCCGAAGACTACACCTTC.

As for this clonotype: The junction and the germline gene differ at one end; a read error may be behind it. CDR3 bases: TGTGTCAGCAGTCTAGGACTAGCGGGAGGTTCCTACGAGCAGTACTTC. It encodes CVSSLGLAGGSYEQYF. This rearrangement joins TRBV6-5 to TRBJ2-5, with 14 bases lining up with TRBD2. The J call is in doubt because the DNA end fits TRBJ2-7 better. Germline lookup yields CDR1 MNHEY and CDR2 SVGAGI. The CDR3 spans 16 residues.

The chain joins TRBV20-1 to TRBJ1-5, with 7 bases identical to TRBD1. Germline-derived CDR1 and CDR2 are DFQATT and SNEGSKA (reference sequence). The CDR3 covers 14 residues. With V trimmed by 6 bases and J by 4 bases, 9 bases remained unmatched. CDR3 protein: CSAVNPRGNQPQHF. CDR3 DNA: TGCAGTGCCGTAAACCCCAGGGGGAATCAGCCCCAGCATTTT.

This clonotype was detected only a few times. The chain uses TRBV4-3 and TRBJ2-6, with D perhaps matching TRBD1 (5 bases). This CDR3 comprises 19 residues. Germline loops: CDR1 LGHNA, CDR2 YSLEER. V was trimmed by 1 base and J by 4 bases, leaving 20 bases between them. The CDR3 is CASSQVAFGWGRGANVLTF. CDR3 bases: TGCGCCAGCAGCCAAGTTGCCTTCGGATGGGGCCGAGGGGCCAACGTCCTGACTTTC.

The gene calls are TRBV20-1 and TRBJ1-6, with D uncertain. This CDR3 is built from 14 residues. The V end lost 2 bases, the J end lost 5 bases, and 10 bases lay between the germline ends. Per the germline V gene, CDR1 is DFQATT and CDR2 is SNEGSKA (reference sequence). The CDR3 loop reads CSARSTPNNSPLHF. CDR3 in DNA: TGCAGTGCTAGATCTACACCAAATAATTCACCCCTCCACTTT.

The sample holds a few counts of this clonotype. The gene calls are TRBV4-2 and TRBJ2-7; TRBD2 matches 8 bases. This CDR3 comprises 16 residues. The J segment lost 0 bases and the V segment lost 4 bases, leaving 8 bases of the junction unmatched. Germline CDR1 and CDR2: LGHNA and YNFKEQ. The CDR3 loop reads CASSPQRGSSSYEQYF. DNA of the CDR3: TGTGCCAGCAGCCCCCAGCGGGGGAGCAGCTCCTACGAGCAGTACTTC.

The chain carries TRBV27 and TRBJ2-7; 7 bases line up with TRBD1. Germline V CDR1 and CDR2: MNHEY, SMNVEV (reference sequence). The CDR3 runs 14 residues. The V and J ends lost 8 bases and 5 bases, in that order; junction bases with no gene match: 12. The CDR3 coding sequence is TGTGCCAGCGGCACCTTGACAGGGATAAACGAGCAGTACTTC. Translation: CASGTLTGINEQYF.

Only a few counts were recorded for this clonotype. Here the CDR3 DNA reads TGTGCCAGCAGCTTGGAGGACAGTTTCGGCACAGATACGCAGTATTTT. The encoded protein is CASSLEDSFGTDTQYF. The V and J genes are TRBV7-8 and TRBJ2-3; TRBD1 might be the D (6 bases). V lost 3 bases, J lost 1 base, and 14 bases lay in between. Germline lookup yields CDR1 SGHVS and CDR2 FQNEAQ. CDR3 length: 16 residues.

The CDR3 reads CASSGPGEEPQYF. The CDR3 region has the DNA TGTGCCAGCAGCGGACCCGGTGAGGAGCCGCAGTACTTC. The V and J genes are TRBV9 and TRBJ2-5; no definite D call. Trimming removed 3 bases from V and 11 bases from J, with 17 bases in between. The CDR3 has 13 residues. Germline V gene data show CDR1 as SGDLS and CDR2 as YYNGEE. The complete variable domain, with remaining parts taken from reference TRBV9 and TRBJ2-5, reads DSGVTQTPKHLITATGQRVTLRCSPRSGDLSVYWYQQSLDQGLQFLIQYYNGEERAKGNILERFSAQQFPDLHSELNLSSLELGDSALYFCASSGPGEEPQYFGPGTRLLVL.

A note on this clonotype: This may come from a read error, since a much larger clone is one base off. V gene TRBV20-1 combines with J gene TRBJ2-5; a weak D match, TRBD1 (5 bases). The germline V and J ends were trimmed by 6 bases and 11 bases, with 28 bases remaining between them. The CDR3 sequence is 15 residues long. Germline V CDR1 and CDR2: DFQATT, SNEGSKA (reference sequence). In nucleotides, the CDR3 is TGCAGTGCCACAGGTTGGGGAATCATAGAGAATGAGCAGTACTTC. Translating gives CSATGWGIIENEQYF.

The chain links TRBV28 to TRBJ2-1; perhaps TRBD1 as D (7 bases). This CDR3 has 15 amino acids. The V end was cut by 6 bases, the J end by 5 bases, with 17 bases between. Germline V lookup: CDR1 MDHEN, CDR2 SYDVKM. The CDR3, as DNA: TGTGCCAGCAGCCTACGCGGGACAGTCCACAATGAGCAGTTCTTC. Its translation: CASSLRGTVHNEQFF.

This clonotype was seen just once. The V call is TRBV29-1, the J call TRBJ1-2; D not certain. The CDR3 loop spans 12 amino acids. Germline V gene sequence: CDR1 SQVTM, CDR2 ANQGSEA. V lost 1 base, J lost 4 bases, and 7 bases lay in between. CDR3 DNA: TGCAGCGTTGAAGGGGATTCCTATGGCTACACCTTC. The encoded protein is CSVEGDSYGYTF.

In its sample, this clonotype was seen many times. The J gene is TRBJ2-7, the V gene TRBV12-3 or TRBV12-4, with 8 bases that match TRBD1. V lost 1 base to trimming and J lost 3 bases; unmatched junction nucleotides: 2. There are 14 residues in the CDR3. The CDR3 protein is CASSLGTGFYEQYF. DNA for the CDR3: TGTGCCAGCAGTTTAGGGACAGGGTTCTACGAGCAGTACTTC.

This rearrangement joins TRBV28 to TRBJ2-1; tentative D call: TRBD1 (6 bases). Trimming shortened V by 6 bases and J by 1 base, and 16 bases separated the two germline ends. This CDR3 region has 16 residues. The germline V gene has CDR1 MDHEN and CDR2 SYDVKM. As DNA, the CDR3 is TGTGCCAGCAGAAAAAGGGGGACACCTTCCTACAATGAGCAGTTCTTC. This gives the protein CASRKRGTPSYNEQFF.

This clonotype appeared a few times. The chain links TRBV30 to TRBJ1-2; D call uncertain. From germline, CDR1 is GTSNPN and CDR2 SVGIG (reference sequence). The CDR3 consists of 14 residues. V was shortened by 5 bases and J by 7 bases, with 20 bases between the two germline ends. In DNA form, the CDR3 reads TGTGCCTGGTCTAATGAGGGCCTAACTCGTGGCTACACCTTC. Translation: CAWSNEGLTRGYTF.

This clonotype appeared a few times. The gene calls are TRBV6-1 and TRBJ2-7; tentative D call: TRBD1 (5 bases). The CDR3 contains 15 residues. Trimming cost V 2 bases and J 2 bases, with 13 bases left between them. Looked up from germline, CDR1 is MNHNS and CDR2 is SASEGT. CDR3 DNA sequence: TGTGCCAGCAGTGAATTTAGCAGGGAACCCTACGAGCAGTACTTC. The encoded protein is CASSEFSREPYEQYF.

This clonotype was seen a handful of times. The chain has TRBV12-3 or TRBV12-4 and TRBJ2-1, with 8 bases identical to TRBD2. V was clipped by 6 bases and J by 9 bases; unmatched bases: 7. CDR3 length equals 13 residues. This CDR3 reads CASRQGLVTEQFF. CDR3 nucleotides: TGTGCCAGCAGGCAGGGACTAGTGACTGAGCAGTTCTTC.

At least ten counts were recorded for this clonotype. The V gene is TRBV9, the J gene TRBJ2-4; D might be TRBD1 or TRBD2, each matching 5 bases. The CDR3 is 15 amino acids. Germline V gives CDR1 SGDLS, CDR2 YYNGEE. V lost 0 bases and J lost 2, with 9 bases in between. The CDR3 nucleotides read TGTGCCAGCAGCGTAGAGGGACGGACCAAAAACATTCAGTACTTC. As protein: CASSVEGRTKNIQYF.

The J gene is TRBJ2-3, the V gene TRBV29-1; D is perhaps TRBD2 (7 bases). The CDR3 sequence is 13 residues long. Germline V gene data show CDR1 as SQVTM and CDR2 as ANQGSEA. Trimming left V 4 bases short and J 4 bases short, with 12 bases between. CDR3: CSVGRGRADTQYF. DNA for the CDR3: TGCAGCGTTGGTAGGGGGAGGGCAGATACGCAGTATTTT.

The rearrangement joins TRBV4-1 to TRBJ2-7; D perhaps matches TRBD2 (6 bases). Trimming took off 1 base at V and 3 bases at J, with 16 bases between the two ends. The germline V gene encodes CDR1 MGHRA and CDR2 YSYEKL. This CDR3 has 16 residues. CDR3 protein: CASSQVRGGTHYEQYF. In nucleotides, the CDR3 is TGCGCCAGCAGCCAAGTTCGGGGAGGCACCCACTACGAGCAGTACTTC.

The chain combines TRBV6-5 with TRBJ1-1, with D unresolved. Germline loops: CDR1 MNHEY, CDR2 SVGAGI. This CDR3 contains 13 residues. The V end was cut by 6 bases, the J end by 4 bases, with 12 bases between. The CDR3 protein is CASSQRPGTEAFF. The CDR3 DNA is TGTGCCAGCAGCCAGAGGCCCGGCACTGAAGCTTTCTTT.

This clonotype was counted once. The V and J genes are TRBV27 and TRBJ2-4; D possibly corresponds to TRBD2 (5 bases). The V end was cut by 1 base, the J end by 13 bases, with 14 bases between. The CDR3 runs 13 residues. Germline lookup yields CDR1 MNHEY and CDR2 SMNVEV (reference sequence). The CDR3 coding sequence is TGTGCCAGCAGTTTATTCCGCCGATGGGAGCAGTACTTC. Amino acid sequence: CASSLFRRWEQYF.

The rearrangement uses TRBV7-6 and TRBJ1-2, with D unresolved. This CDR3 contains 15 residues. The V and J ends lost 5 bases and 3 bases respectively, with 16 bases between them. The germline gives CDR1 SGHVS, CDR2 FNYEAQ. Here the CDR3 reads CASSRYPGSDYGYTF. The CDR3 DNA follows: TGTGCCAGCAGCCGATATCCGGGGTCCGACTATGGCTACACCTTC.

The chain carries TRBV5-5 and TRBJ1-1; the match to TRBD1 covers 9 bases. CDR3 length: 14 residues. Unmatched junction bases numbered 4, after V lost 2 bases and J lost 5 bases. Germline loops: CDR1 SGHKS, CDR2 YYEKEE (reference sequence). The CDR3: CASSLRTGDTEAFF. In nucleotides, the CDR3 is TGTGCCAGCAGCTTACGGACAGGGGATACTGAAGCTTTCTTT.

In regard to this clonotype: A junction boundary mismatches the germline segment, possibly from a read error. The chain's CDR3 is CASSVGAMSQGVEKRFF. CDR3 DNA: TGTGCCAGCAGCGTAGGAGCGATGTCTCAGGGAGTCGAAAAACGGTTTTTT. The V call is TRBV7-9, the J call TRBJ1-4; the D gene is possibly TRBD1 (5 bases). CDR3 length equals 17 residues. Germline V gene lookup returns CDR1 SEHNR and CDR2 FQNEAQ (reference sequence).

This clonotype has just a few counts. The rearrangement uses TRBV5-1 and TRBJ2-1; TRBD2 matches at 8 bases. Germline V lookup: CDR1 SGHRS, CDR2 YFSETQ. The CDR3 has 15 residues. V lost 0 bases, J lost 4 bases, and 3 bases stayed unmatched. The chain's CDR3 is CASSLEAGGYNEQFF. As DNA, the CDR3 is TGCGCCAGCAGCTTGGAGGCGGGGGGATACAATGAGCAGTTCTTC.